Presented here are 25 T cell receptor beta chains from one specimen sequenced in a study of blood T cell repertoires in COVID-19. Sequenced by immunoSEQ multiplex PCR; TCRdb stores in-frame clones only, minus some. Here the sample spans 15,000 to 20,000 clones, 90% to 95% being singletons. The source material was peripheral blood. The receptors stem from a human donor in a cohort sampled during active COVID-19.

This chain uses TRBV19 with TRBJ2-3; 10 nucleotides agree with TRBD2. Germline CDR1 and CDR2: LNHDA and SQIVND (reference sequence). CDR3 length equals 20 residues. V shed 1 base, J shed 4 bases, and the junction held 17 bases outside the gene matches. The CDR3 bases are TGTGCCAGTAGTATAGTCCACCAAGGAATAGCGGGAGGTATTGCAGATACGCAGTATTTT. It translates to CASSIVHQGIAGGIADTQYF.

This chain connects TRBV9 to TRBJ1-1; a possible D gene is TRBD1 (6 bases). Trimming removed 4 bases from V and 2 bases from J, with 12 bases in between. Germline assignment: CDR1 SGDLS and CDR2 YYNGEE. CDR3 size: 14 residues. As DNA, the CDR3 is TGTGCCAGCAGCCCTCAGACAGGTAACACTGAAGCTTTCTTT. It yields the protein CASSPQTGNTEAFF. Full variable domain (missing parts from reference TRBV9 and TRBJ1-1): DSGVTQTPKHLITATGQRVTLRCSPRSGDLSVYWYQQSLDQGLQFLIQYYNGEERAKGNILERFSAQQFPDLHSELNLSSLELGDSALYFCASSPQTGNTEAFFGQGTRLTVV.

The chain employs TRBV5-6 and TRBJ2-1, with TRBD1 matching 7 bases. Trimming cost V 1 base and J 4 bases; bases outside gene matches: 5. Germline loops: CDR1 SGHDT, CDR2 YYEEEE. There are 15 residues in the CDR3. This CDR3 is CASSLTGTAYNEQFF. CDR3 nucleotides: TGTGCCAGCAGCTTGACCGGGACAGCTTACAATGAGCAGTTCTTC.

The CDR3 coding sequence is TGCACCAGCAGCCAAGTCAACCGGACTACCCGAGGGTTAGAGACCCAGTACTTC. Protein: CTSSQVNRTTRGLETQYF. The chain links TRBV1 to TRBJ2-5; TRBD2, the table's D call, was not compared with the DNA. TRBV1 is deemed a pseudogene. This CDR3 has 18 residues.

V gene TRBV6-5 combines with J gene TRBJ2-7, with a tentative D call TRBD1 (5 bases). The CDR3 length is 14 residues. From germline, CDR1 is MNHEY and CDR2 SVGAGI. The germline V and J ends were trimmed by 5 bases and 1 base, with 12 bases remaining between them. The CDR3 spells CASSSIQGSYEQYF. The CDR3 bases are TGTGCCAGCAGTAGTATCCAGGGATCCTACGAGCAGTACTTC.

This clone was seen once. V is TRBV5-1 and J is TRBJ1-1, with 7 bases matching TRBD1. V dropped 2 bases and J dropped 8; count of bases not matched to a gene: 12. This CDR3 region has 15 residues. The V gene's germline CDR1 is SGHRS and CDR2 YFSETQ. CDR3 sequence: CASSFKGALQDEAFF. In nucleotides, the CDR3 is TGCGCCAGCAGCTTCAAGGGGGCCTTGCAAGACGAAGCTTTCTTT.

The rearrangement links TRBV4-2 to TRBJ2-7, with D possibly being TRBD2 (5 bases). Trimming removed 1 base from V and 6 bases from J, with 16 bases in between. The CDR3 loop spans 15 amino acids. The germline gives CDR1 LGHNA, CDR2 YNFKEQ. CDR3 DNA: TGTGCCAGCAGCCAAGGTCAGATACCGGCGGGCGAGCAGTACTTC. Translation: CASSQGQIPAGEQYF.

The J gene is TRBJ2-1, the V gene TRBV19; 11 bases are a match to TRBD2. Trimming took 6 bases from V and 0 from J; bases not matched to a gene: 1. CDR1 LNHDA and CDR2 SQIVND come from the germline V gene (reference sequence). This CDR3 has 15 amino acids. The CDR3 DNA reads TGTGCCAGTAGAACTAGCGGGAGCTCCTACAATGAGCAGTTCTTC. This translates into CASRTSGSSYNEQFF.

CDR3 in DNA: TGTGCCAGTTATAGCGGGAGGGCCACCGAGGAGACCCAGTACTTC. Translated: CASYSGRATEETQYF. The rearrangement links TRBV6-5 to TRBJ2-5; 11 positions agree with TRBD2. The CDR3 sequence is 15 residues long. CDR1 is MNHEY, CDR2 SVGAGI, per germline. The ends lost 9 bases at V and 5 bases at J; junction bases unmatched: 11.

CDR3 region: CASSYDRLTNEKLFF. DNA for the CDR3: TGCGCCAGCAGTTACGACAGGCTCACTAATGAAAAACTGTTTTTT. The J gene is TRBJ1-4, the V gene TRBV5-1; possibly TRBD1 for D (6 bases). The germline V and J ends were trimmed by 5 bases and 2 bases, with 13 bases remaining between them. Germline V gives CDR1 SGHRS, CDR2 YFSETQ. The CDR3 length is 15 residues.

CDR3 amino acids: CASKPGGSPLHF. The DNA for the CDR3 is TGTGCCAGCAAACCAGGAGGTTCACCCCTCCACTTT. The genes are TRBV2 and TRBJ1-6, with D unclear. This CDR3 region has 12 residues. Germline V gene sequence: CDR1 SNHLY, CDR2 FYNNEI. V lost 7 bases and J 9 bases, leaving 10 bases between the germline ends.

The chain is built from TRBV27 and TRBJ2-1; TRBD2 matches 7 bases. V trimming: 4 bases; J trimming: 4 bases; junction bases outside the gene matches: 4. CDR1 MNHEY and CDR2 SMNVEV come from the germline V gene (reference sequence). The CDR3 extends over 14 amino acids. The CDR3 coding sequence is TGTGCCAGCAGTTCGGCTAGCGGTTACAATGAGCAGTTCTTC. It specifies CASSSASGYNEQFF.

This chain links TRBV11-2 with TRBJ1-1; TRBD1 agrees at 9 bases. The CDR3 sequence is 17 residues long. With V trimmed by 4 bases and J by 5 bases, 14 bases remained unmatched. Germline CDR1 and CDR2: SGHAT and FQNNGV. CDR3 DNA sequence: TGTGCCAGCAGCTCGGTCCGGGATAACAGGGGGCGGACTGAAGCTTTCTTT. This translates into CASSSVRDNRGRTEAFF.

The chain combines TRBV5-4 with TRBJ1-1; D perhaps matches TRBD1 (6 bases). In germline, CDR1 is SGHNT, CDR2 YYREEE (reference sequence). This CDR3 has 15 amino acids. V gave up 3 bases and J gave up 3 bases, with 15 bases separating them. The CDR3 DNA reads as TGTGCCAGCAGCTGGGGATTACAGGGCTACACTGAAGCTTTCTTT. It is translated as CASSWGLQGYTEAFF. Full variable domain (rest looked up from reference TRBV5-4 and TRBJ1-1): ETGVTQSPTHLIKTRGQQVTLRCSSQSGHNTVSWYQQALGQGPQFIFQYYREEENGRGNFPPRFSGLQFPNYSSELNVNALELDDSALYLCASSWGLQGYTEAFFGQGTRLTVV.

V and J are TRBV15 and TRBJ2-3; possibly TRBD1 for D (5 bases). The length of the CDR3 is 14 residues. Trimming removed 6 bases at V and 2 bases at J, with 12 bases between. Per the germline V gene, CDR1 is LNHNV and CDR2 is YYDKDF (reference sequence). The CDR3 DNA is TGTGCCACCAGTAATAGGGGCCCCACAGATACGCAGTATTTT. Translation gives CATSNRGPTDTQYF.

The rearrangement uses TRBV6-5 and TRBJ2-7; D may be TRBD2 (7 bases). The CDR3 consists of 14 residues. In germline, CDR1 is MNHEY, CDR2 SVGAGI. V dropped 1 base and J dropped 5 bases, with 12 bases sitting between them. Written as DNA, the CDR3 is TGTGCCAGCAGTTACTGGGGGGGCATCAACGAGCAGTACTTC. Protein: CASSYWGGINEQYF.

This chain uses TRBV6-5 with TRBJ2-1, with D possibly matching TRBD1 (6 bases). V lost 7 bases and J 8 bases, leaving 9 bases between the germline ends. The CDR3 runs to 11 residues. Germline V CDR1 and CDR2: MNHEY, SVGAGI. The CDR3 reads CASTGVYEQFF. The DNA for the CDR3 is TGTGCCAGCACAGGGGTATATGAGCAGTTCTTC.

The chain combines TRBV10-1 with TRBJ2-5; TRBD2 might be the D (6 bases). The CDR3 is 15 amino acids. Germline V gene sequence: CDR1 WNHNN, CDR2 SYGVQD (reference sequence). V dropped 2 bases and J dropped 2 bases, with 12 bases sitting between them. The CDR3 protein is CASSEDGTAQETQYF. CDR3 DNA sequence: TGCGCCAGCAGTGAGGACGGGACTGCGCAAGAGACCCAGTACTTC.

The chain has TRBV24-1 and TRBJ2-2; TRBD2 is a possible D gene (5 bases). Germline-derived CDR1 and CDR2 are KGHDR and SFDVKD. Trimming removed 7 bases from V and 9 bases from J, with 20 bases in between. The CDR3 has 15 residues. CDR3 sequence: CATSKGGSEDWELFF. The CDR3 DNA follows: TGTGCCACCAGCAAAGGAGGCTCTGAGGATTGGGAGCTGTTTTTT.

The CDR3 DNA sequence: TGTGCCAGCAGCTTAGGCAGCGGCACTAGCACAGATACGCAGTATTTT. Its translation is CASSLGSGTSTDTQYF. This rearrangement joins TRBV7-8 to TRBJ2-3; TRBD2 might be the D (5 bases). Deletions cut 1 base from V and 0 bases from J, with 11 bases between. This CDR3 has 16 residues. In germline, CDR1 is SGHVS, CDR2 FQNEAQ.

The chain recombines TRBV11-2 with TRBJ1-1, with D unclear. Per germline, CDR1 SGHAT and CDR2 FQNNGV. The CDR3 has 11 amino acids. V was cut by 2 bases and J by 6 bases, with 4 bases left in between. Here the CDR3 reads CASSLSAEAFF. The DNA of the CDR3 is TGTGCCAGCAGCTTAAGCGCTGAAGCTTTCTTT. Full variable domain (rest looked up from reference TRBV11-2 and TRBJ1-1): EAGVAQSPRYKIIEKRQSVAFWCNPISGHATLYWYQQILGQGPKLLIQFQNNGVVDDSQLPKDRFSAERLKGVDSTLKIQPAKLEDSAVYLCASSLSAEAFFGQGTRLTVV.

V gene TRBV9 combines with J gene TRBJ2-1, with D maybe TRBD2 (5 bases). This CDR3 is 16 amino acids long. Trimming stripped 2 bases from V and 7 bases from J, with 19 bases between. The germline CDR1 and CDR2 sequences are SGDLS and YYNGEE. The CDR3 region has the DNA TGTGCCAGCAGCGTGAGTACTAGTCGGGATATAAATGAGCAGTTCTTC. As protein: CASSVSTSRDINEQFF.

The chain's CDR3 is CASSPRGAGRDSGVRGYTF. CDR3 in DNA: TGTGCCAGCAGTCCCCGGGGGGCAGGGAGGGACTCTGGGGTTAGGGGCTACACCTTC. V gene TRBV21-1 combines with J gene TRBJ1-2. TRBV21-1 counts as a pseudogene. CDR3 length: 19 amino acids.

The chain recombines TRBV3-1 (or the pseudogene TRBV3-2) with TRBJ2-3; possibly TRBD2 for D (5 bases). Looked up from germline, CDR1 is LGHDT and CDR2 is YNNKEL (reference sequence). Trimming removed 4 bases from V and 9 bases from J, with 11 bases in between. The CDR3 is 12 residues long. CDR3 nucleotide sequence: TGTGCCAGCAGCCCACCTGGAGGCACGCAGTATTTT. This sequence encodes CASSPPGGTQYF.

This clone has only one observation. The chain joins TRBV2 to TRBJ2-5; 12 bases are shared with TRBD2. The V segment lost 6 bases and the J segment 7 bases; nucleotides outside the gene matches: 15. Germline V lookup: CDR1 SNHLY, CDR2 FYNNEI. CDR3 size: 17 residues. CDR3 sequence (DNA): TGTGCCAGCAGCAAGCAGCCGCTAGCGGGAGGGGGGGGGACCCAGTACTTC. It is translated as CASSKQPLAGGGGTQYF.